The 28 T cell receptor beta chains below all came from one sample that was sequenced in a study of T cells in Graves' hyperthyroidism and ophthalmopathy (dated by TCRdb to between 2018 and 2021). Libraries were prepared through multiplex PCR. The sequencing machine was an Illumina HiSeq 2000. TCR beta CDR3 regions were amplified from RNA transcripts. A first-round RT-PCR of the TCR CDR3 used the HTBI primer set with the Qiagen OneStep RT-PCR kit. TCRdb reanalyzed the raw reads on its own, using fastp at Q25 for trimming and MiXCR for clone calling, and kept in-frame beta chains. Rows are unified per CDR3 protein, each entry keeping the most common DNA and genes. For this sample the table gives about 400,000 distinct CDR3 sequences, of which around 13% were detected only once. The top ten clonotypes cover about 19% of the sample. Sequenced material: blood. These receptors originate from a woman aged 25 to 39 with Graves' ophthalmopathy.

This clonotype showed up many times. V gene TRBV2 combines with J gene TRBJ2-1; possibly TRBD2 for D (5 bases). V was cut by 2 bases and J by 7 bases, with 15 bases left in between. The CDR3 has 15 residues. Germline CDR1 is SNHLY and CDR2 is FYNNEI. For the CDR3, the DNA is TGTGCCAGCAGTGAATTTCTCAGCGGAGGAAATGAGCAGTTCTTC. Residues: CASSEFLSGGNEQFF.

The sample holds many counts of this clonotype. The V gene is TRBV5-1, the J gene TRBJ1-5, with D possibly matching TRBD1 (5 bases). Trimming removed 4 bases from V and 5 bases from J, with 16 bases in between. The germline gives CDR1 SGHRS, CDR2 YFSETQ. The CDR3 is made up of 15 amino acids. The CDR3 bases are TGCGCCAGCAGCCTCGGACACCACAGAGATCAGCCCCAGCATTTT. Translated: CASSLGHHRDQPQHF.

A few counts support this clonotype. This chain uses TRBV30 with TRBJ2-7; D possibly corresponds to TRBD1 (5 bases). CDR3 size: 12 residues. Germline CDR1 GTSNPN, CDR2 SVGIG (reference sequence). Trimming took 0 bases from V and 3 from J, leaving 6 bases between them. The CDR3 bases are TGTGCCTGGAGTGTAGGGGACTACGAGCAGTACTTC. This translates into CAWSVGDYEQYF.

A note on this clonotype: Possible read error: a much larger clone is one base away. The CDR3 loop is CASVYGGGNSPLHF. In DNA, the CDR3 is TGTGCCAGCGTGTACGGAGGGGGTAATTCACCCCTCCACTTT. The chain recombines TRBV28 with TRBJ1-6; tentative D call: TRBD1 (6 bases). Trimming left V 8 bases short and J 6 bases short, with 14 bases between. Per germline, CDR1 MDHEN and CDR2 SYDVKM. This CDR3 contains 14 residues.

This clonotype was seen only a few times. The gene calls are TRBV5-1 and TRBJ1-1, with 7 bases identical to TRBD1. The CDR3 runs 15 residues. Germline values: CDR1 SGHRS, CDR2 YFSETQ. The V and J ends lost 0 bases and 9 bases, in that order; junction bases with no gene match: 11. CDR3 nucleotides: TGCGCCAGCAGCTTGGAGACGGGACAGTGGGCTCAAGCTTTCTTT. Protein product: CASSLETGQWAQAFF. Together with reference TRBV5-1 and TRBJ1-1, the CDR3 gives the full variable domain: KAGVTQTPRYLIKTRGQQVTLSCSPISGHRSVSWYQQTPGQGLQFLFEYFSETQRNKGNFPGRFSGRQFSNSRSEMNVSTLELGDSALYLCASSLETGQWAQAFFGQGTRLTVV.

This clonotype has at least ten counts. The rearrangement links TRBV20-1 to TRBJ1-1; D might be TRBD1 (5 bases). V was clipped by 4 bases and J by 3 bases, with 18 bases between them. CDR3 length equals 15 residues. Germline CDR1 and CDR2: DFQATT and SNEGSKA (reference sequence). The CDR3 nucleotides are TGCAGTGCTACGTTGAGCGGGGGATTGTACACTGAAGCTTTCTTT. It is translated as CSATLSGGLYTEAFF.

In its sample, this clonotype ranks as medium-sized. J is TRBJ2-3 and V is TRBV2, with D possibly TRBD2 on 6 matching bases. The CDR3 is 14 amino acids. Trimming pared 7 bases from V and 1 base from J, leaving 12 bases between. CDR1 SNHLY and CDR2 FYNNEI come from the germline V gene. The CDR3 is CASTGGAGTDTQYF. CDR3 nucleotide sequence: TGTGCCAGCACCGGGGGAGCAGGCACAGATACGCAGTATTTT.

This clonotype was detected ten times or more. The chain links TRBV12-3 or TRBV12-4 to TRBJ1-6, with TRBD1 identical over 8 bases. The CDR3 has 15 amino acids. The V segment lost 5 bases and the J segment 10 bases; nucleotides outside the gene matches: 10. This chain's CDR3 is CASSRRDRQSSPLHF. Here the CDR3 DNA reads TGTGCCAGCAGTCGACGGGACAGGCAAAGCTCACCCCTCCACTTT.

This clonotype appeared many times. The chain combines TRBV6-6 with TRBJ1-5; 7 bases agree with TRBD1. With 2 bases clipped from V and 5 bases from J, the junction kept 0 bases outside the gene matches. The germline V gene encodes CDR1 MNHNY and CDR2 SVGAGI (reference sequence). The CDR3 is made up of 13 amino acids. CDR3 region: CASSYTGDQPQHF. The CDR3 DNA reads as TGTGCCAGCAGTTACACAGGGGATCAGCCCCAGCATTTT.

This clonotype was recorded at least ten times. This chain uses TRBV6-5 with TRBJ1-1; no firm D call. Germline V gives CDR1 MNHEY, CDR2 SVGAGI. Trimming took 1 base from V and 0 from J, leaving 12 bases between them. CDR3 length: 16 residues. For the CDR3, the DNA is TGTGCCAGCAGTTACTTAGGCCTGGGTCTGAACACTGAAGCTTTCTTT. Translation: CASSYLGLGLNTEAFF.

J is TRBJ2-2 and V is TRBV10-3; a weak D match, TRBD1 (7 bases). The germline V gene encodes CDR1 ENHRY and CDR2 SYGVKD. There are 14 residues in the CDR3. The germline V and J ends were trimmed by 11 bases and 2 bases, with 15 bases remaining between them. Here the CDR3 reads CASEGQPNTGELFF. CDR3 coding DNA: TGTGCCTCGGAGGGACAGCCAAACACCGGGGAGCTGTTTTTT.

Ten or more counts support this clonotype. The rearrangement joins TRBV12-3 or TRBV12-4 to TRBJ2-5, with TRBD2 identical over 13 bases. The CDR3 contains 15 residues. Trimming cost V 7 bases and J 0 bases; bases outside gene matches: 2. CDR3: CASKTSGGHQETQYF. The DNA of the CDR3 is TGTGCCAGCAAGACTAGCGGGGGGCACCAAGAGACCCAGTACTTC.

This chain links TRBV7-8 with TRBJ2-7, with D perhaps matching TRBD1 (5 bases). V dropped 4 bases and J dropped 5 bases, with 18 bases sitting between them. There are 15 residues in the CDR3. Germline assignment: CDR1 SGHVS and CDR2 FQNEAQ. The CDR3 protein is CASSSRAGSSDEQYF. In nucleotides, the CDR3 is TGTGCCAGCAGCTCCCGTGCAGGGTCGAGTGACGAGCAGTACTTC.

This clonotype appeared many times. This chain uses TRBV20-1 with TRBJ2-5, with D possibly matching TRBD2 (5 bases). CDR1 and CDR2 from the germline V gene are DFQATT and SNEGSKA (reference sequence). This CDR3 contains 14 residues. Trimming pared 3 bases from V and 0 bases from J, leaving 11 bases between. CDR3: CSARRTGYQETQYF. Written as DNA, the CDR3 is TGCAGTGCTAGGAGGACGGGGTACCAAGAGACCCAGTACTTC.

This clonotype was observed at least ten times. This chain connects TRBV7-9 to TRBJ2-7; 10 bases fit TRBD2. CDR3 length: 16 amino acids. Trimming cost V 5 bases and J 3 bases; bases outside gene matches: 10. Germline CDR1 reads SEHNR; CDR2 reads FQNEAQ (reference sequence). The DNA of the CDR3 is TGTGCCAGCAGCGCAACTAGCGGGGCCTCAAACTACGAGCAGTACTTC. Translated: CASSATSGASNYEQYF.

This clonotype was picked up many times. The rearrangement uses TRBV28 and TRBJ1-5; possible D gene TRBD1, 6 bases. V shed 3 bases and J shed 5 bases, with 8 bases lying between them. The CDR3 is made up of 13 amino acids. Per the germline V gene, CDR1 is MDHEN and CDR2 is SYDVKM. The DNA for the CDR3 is TGTGCCAGCAGTTTGACAGGTCATCAGCCCCAGCATTTT. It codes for CASSLTGHQPQHF.

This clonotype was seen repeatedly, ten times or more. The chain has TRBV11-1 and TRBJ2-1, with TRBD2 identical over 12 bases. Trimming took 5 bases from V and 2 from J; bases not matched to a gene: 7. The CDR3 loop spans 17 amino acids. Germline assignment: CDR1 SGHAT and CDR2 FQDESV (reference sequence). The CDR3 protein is CASSRLAGAYPYNEQFF. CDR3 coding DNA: TGTGCCAGCAGCAGACTAGCGGGGGCTTATCCCTACAATGAGCAGTTCTTC.

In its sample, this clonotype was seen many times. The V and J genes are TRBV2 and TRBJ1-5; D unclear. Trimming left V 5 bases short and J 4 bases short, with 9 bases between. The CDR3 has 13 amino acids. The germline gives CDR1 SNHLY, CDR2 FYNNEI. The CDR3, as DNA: TGTGCCAGCAGTCACGACGGGAATCAGCCCCAGCATTTT. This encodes CASSHDGNQPQHF.

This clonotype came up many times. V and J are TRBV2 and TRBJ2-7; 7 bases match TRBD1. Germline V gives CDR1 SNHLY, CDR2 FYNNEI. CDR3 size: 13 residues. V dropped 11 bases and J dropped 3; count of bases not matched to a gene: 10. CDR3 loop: CASEGALGYEQYF. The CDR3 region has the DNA TGTGCCTCCGAGGGGGCATTGGGCTACGAGCAGTACTTC.

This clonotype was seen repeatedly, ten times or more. CDR3: CAWADRNTGELFF. Here the CDR3 DNA reads TGTGCCTGGGCGGACAGGAACACCGGGGAGCTGTTTTTT. The chain joins TRBV30 to TRBJ2-2; D is perhaps TRBD1 (6 bases). Germline CDR1 is GTSNPN and CDR2 is SVGIG (reference sequence). The CDR3 extends over 13 amino acids. The V end was cut by 5 bases, the J end by 1 base, with 8 bases between.

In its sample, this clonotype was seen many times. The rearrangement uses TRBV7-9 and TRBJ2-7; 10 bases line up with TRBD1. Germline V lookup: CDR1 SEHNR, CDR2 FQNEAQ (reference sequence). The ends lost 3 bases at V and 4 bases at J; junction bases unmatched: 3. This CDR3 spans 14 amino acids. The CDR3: CASSFGTGVYEQYF. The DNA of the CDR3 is TGTGCCAGCAGCTTCGGGACAGGGGTATACGAGCAGTACTTC.

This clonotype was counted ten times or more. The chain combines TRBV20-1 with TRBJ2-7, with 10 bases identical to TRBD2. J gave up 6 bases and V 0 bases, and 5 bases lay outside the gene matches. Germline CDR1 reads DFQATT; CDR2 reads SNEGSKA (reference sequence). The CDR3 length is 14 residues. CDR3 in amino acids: CSARDLAGGSEQYF. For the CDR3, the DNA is TGCAGTGCTAGAGATTTAGCGGGGGGCTCCGAGCAGTACTTC.

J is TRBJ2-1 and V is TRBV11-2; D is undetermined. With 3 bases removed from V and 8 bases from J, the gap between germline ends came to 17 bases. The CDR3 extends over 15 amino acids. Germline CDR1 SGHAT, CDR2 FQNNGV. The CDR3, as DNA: TGTGCCAGCAGCTTCTCGGGCGGTTTGAGCCATGAGCAGTTCTTC. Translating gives CASSFSGGLSHEQFF.

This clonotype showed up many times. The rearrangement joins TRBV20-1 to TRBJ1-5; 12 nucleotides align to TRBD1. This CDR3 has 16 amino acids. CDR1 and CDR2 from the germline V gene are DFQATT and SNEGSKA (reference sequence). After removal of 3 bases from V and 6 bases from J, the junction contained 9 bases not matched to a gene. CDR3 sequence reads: CSASQPGQGAAQPQHF. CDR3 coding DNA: TGCAGTGCTAGTCAACCGGGACAGGGGGCGGCTCAGCCCCAGCATTTT.

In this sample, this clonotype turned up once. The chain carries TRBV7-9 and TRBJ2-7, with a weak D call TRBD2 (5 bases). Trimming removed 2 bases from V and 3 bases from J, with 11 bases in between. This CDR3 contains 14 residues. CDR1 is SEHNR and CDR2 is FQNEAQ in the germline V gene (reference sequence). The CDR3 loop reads CASSLTGRGYEQYF. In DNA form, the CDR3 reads TGTGCCAGCAGCTTAACGGGCCGGGGCTACGAGCAGTACTTC.

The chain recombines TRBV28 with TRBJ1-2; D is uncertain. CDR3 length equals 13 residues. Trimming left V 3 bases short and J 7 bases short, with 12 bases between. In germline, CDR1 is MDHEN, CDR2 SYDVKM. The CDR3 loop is CASSLSSRVGYTF. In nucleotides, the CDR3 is TGTGCCAGCAGTTTGTCTTCGCGGGTTGGCTACACCTTC.

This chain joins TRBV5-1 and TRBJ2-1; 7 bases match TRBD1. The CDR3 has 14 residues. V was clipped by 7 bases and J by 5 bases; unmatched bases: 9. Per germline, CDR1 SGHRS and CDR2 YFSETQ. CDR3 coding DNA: TGCGCCAGCTGCCGGGACAGCCCTGACAATGAGCAGTTCTTC. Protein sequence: CASCRDSPDNEQFF.

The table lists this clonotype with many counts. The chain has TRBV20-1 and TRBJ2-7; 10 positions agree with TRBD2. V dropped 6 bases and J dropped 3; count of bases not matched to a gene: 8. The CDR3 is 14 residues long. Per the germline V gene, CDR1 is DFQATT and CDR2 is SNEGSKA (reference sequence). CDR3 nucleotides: TGCAGTGCGATCGGGACTAGCGTCCTCTACGAGCAGTACTTC. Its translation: CSAIGTSVLYEQYF.